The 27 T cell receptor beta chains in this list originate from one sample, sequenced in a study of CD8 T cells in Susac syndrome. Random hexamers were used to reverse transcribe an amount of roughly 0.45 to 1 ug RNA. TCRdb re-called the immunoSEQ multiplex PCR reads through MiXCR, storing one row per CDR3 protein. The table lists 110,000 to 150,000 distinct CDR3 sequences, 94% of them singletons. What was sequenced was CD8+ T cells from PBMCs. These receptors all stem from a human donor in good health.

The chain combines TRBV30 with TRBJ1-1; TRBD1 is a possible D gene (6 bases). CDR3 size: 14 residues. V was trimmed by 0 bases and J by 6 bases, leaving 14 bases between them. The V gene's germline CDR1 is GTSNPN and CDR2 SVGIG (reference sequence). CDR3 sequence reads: CAWSVGAGIAEAFF. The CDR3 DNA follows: TGTGCCTGGAGTGTGGGGGCAGGGATCGCTGAAGCTTTCTTT.

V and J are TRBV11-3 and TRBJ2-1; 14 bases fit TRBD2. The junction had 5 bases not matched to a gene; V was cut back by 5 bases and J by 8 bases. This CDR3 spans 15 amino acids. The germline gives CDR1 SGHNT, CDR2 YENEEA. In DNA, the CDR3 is TGTGCCAGCAGCGAGGGACTAGCGGGAGTTGATGAGCAGTTCTTC. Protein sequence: CASSEGLAGVDEQFF.

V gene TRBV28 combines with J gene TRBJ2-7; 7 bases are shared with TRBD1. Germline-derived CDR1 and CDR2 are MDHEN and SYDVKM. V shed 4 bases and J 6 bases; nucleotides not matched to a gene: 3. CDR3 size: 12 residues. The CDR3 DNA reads TGTGCCAGCAGTTACAGGGGTCGCGAGCAGTACTTC. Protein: CASSYRGREQYF. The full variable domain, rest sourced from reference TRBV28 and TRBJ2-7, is DVKVTQSSRYLVKRTGEKVFLECVQDMDHENMFWYRQDPGLGLRLIYFSYDVKMKEKGDIPEGYSVSREKKERFSLILESASTNQTSMYLCASSYRGREQYFGPGTRLTVT.

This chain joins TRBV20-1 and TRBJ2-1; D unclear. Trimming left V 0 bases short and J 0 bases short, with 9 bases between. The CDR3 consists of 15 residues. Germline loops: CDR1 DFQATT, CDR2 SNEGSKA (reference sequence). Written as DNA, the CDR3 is TGCAGTGCTAGAGACGATTCAAGCTCCTACAATGAGCAGTTCTTC. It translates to CSARDDSSSYNEQFF.

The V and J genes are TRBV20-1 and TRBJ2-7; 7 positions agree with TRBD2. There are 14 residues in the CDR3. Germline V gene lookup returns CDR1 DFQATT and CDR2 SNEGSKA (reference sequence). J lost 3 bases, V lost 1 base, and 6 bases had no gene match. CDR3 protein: CSARVGLVRYEQYF. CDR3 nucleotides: TGCAGTGCTAGAGTTGGACTAGTCCGCTACGAGCAGTACTTC.

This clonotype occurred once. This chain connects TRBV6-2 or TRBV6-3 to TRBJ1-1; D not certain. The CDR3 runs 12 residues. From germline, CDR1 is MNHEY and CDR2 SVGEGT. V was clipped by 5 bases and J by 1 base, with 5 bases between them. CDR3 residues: CASSHTNTEAFF. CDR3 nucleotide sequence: TGTGCCAGCAGTCACACGAACACTGAAGCTTTCTTT.

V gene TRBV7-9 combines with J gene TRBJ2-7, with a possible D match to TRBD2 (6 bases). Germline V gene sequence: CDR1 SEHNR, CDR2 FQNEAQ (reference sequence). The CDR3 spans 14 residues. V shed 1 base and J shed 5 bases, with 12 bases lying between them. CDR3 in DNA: TGTGCCAGCAGCTTAGTGCCGGGGGTCCACGAGCAGTACTTC. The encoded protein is CASSLVPGVHEQYF.

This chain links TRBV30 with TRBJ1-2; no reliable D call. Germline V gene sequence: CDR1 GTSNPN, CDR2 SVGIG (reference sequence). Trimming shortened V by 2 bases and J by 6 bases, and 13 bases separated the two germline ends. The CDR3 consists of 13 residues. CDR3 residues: CAWSRPGGNGYTF. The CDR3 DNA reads TGTGCCTGGAGTAGGCCAGGAGGGAATGGCTACACCTTC.

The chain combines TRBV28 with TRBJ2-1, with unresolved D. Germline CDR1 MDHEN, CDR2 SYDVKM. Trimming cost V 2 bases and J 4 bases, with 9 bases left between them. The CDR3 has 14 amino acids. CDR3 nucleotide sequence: TGTGCCAGCAGTTTACAGACAAATTACAATGAGCAGTTCTTC. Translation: CASSLQTNYNEQFF.

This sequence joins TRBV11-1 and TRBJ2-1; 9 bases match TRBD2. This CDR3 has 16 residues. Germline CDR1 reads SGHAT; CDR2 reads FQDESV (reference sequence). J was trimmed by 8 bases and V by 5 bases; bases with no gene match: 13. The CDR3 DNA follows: TGTGCCAGCAGCGTACATATAGCGGGAGATCTCGATGAGCAGTTCTTC. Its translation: CASSVHIAGDLDEQFF.

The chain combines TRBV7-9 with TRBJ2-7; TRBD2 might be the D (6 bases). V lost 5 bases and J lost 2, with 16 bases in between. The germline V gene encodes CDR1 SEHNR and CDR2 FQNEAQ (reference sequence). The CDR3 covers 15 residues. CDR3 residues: CASSPLAPNAYEQYF. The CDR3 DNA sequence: TGTGCCAGCAGCCCCCTAGCGCCAAACGCCTACGAGCAGTACTTC.

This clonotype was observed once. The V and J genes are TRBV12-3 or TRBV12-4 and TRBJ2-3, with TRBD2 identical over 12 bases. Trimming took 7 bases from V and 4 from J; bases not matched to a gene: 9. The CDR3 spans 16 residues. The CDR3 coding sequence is TGTGCCAGCACCCCCCTAGCGGGAGGGTGGGCAGATACGCAGTATTTT. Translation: CASTPLAGGWADTQYF.

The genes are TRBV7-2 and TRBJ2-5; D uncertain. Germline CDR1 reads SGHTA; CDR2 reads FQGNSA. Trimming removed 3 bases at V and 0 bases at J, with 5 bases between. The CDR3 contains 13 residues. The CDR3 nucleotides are TGTGCCAGCAGCTTGCCCTACCAAGAGACCCAGTACTTC. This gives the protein CASSLPYQETQYF.

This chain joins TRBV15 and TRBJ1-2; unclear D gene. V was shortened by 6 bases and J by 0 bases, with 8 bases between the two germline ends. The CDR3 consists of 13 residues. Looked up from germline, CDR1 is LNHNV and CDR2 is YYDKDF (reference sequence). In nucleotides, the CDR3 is TGTGCCACCAGATCAAACGCTAACTATGGCTACACCTTC. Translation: CATRSNANYGYTF.

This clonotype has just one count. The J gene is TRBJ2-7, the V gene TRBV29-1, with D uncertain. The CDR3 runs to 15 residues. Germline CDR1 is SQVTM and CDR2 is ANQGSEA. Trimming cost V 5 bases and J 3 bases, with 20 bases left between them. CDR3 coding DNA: TGCAGCGTTCGCCCTGACGCAACTGTAGTCTACGAGCAGTACTTC. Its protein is CSVRPDATVVYEQYF.

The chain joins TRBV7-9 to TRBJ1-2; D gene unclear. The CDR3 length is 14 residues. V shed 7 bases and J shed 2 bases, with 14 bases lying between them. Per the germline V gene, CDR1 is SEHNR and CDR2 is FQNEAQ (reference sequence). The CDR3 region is CASIGESGNYGYTF. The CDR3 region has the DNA TGTGCCAGCATCGGGGAGTCGGGAAACTATGGCTACACCTTC.

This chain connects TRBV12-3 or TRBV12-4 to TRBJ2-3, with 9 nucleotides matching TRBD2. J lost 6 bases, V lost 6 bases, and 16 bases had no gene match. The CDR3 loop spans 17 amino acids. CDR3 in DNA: TGTGCCAGCAGGAGTGGGGTGGCTAGCGGGATGGTGGATACGCAGTATTTT. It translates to CASRSGVASGMVDTQYF.

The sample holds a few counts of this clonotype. The CDR3 region has the DNA TGTGCCAGCAGTTTAGGGACGACGGAGCAGTTCTTC. Translation: CASSLGTTEQFF. The chain has TRBV12-3 or TRBV12-4 and TRBJ2-1; D remains unclear. Trimming took 1 base from V and 10 from J, leaving 8 bases between them. This CDR3 has 12 residues.

In nucleotides, the CDR3 is TGCATGGAGGGACGGCCCCCCGATGGCTACACCTTC. Protein sequence: CMEGRPPDGYTF. V gene TRBV20-1 combines with J gene TRBJ1-2; tentatively, D is TRBD1 (5 bases). The CDR3 contains 12 residues. Germline loops: CDR1 DFQATT, CDR2 SNEGSKA (reference sequence).

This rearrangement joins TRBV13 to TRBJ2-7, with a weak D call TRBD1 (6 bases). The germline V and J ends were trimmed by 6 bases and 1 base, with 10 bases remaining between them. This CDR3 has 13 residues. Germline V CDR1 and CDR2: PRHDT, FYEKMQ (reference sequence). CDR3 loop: CASRGGQSYEQYF. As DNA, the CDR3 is TGTGCCAGCAGGGGTGGACAGTCCTACGAGCAGTACTTC.

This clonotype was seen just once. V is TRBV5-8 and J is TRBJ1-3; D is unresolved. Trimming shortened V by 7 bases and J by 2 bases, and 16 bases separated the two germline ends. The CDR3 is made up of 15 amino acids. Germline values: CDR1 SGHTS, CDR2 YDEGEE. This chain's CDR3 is CASSIRESTGNTIYF. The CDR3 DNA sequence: TGTGCCAGCTCTATAAGGGAATCGACTGGAAACACCATATATTTT.

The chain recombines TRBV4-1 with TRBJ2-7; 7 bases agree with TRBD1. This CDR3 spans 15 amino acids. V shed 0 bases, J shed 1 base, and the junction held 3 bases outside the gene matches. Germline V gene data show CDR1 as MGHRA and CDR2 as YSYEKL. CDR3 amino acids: CASSQENRGSYEQYF. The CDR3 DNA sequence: TGCGCCAGCAGCCAAGAGAACAGGGGTTCCTACGAGCAGTACTTC.

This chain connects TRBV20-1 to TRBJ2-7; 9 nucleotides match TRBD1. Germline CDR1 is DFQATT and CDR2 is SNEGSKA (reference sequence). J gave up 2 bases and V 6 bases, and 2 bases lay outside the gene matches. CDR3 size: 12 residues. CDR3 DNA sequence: TGCAGTGCCCGACAGGGGGCCTACGAGCAGTACTTC. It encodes CSARQGAYEQYF.

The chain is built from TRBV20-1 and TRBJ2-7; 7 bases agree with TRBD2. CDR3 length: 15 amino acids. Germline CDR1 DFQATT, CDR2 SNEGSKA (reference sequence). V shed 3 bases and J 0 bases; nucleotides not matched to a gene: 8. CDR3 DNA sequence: TGCAGTGCTAGGTGGGGGGGGTCAACCTCCTACGAGCAGTACTTC. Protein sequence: CSARWGGSTSYEQYF.

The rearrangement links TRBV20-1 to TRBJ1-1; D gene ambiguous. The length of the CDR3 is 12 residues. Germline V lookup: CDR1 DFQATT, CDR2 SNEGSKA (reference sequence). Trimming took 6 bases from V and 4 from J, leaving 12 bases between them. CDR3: CSALHYGTEAFF. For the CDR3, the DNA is TGCAGTGCACTCCATTACGGCACTGAAGCTTTCTTT.

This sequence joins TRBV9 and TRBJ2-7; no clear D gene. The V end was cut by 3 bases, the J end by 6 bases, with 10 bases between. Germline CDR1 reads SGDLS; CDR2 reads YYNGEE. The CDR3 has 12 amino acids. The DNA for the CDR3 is TGTGCCAGCAGCGCCCTGGTCGGCGAGCAGTACTTC. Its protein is CASSALVGEQYF.

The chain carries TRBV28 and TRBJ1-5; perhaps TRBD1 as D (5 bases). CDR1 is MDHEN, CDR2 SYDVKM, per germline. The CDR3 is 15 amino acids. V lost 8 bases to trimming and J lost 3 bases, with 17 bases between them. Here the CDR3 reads CASHMGQGSNQPQHF. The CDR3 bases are TGTGCCAGCCATATGGGGCAGGGTTCCAATCAGCCCCAGCATTTT.